A selection of T cell receptor beta chains follows, all from one sample in a study of shared clonotypes between healthy human individuals. The protocol was immunoSEQ multiplex PCR, while the TCRdb copy is restricted to in-frame clones and leaves out a portion. The sample consists of 650,000 to 800,000 clones, about 90% of them appearing once. Material: naive CD8+ T cells sorted from blood. The receptors shown here come from a man aged 30 to 39 in good health. The CDR3 runs from the conserved cysteine through the conserved F or W.

v_call	j_call	cdr3_aa
TRBV28	TRBJ2-1	CASSPLWAGSSYNEQFF
TRBV29-1	TRBJ2-7	CSVRTGRVSYEQYF
TRBV10-3	TRBJ1-4	CAIGERGPNEKLFF
TRBV7-6	TRBJ1-1	CASSLDPRGQMDGEAFF
TRBV9	TRBJ2-7	CASSPQGPHAGEQYF
TRBV9	TRBJ2-1	CASSDPGTSGLNEQFF
TRBV11-3	TRBJ2-1	CASSFTSGGPTGEQFF
TRBV29-1	TRBJ1-1	CSVGSANTEAFF
TRBV27	TRBJ2-3	CASSFQAGDYLGTSTDTQYF
TRBV5-1	TRBJ2-1	CASSLTHVYNEQFF
TRBV5-6	TRBJ2-5	CASSTYTDQETQYF
TRBV9	TRBJ2-2	CASSIYRIANTGELFF
TRBV19	TRBJ2-7	CASSIRGYEQYF
TRBV12-5	TRBJ1-2	CASGSHPYGYTF
TRBV7-9	TRBJ2-7	CASSSTALSDRRANEQYF
TRBV27	TRBJ1-2	CASSSGPSYGYTF
TRBV29-1	TRBJ2-3	CSVPGLAGVADTQYF
TRBV6-5	TRBJ1-1	CASAFIPGDGEAFF
TRBV29-1	TRBJ2-5	CSVEDRNPGTQYF
TRBV4-3	TRBJ1-2	CASSQLVGNNYGYTF
TRBV7-9	TRBJ2-7	CASSLSGEAYEQYF
TRBV12-5	TRBJ2-3	CASGLVLSTGASTDTQYF
TRBV11-3	TRBJ1-1	CASSLGDTEAFF
TRBV4-2	TRBJ2-7	CASSQPIWAGETYEQYF
TRBV9	TRBJ2-1	CASSSSLAGGYNEQFF
TRBV27	TRBJ2-1	CASSPDGSSYNEQFF
TRBV7-9	TRBJ1-1	CASSLGQGAQTEAFF
TRBV7-9	TRBJ2-2	CASSLIGRANTGELFF
TRBV19	TRBJ1-5	CASSPFVNQPQHF
TRBV11-2	TRBJ2-1	CASSYIPSGMDEQFF